These T cell receptor beta chains were read from a single sample in a study of beta chain features in type 1 diabetes. Profiled with immunoSEQ multiplex PCR; TCRdb holds only in-frame clones, not every one. This repertoire shows roughly 240,000 clones, more than 65% found once; its top ten account for 0.053%. Material: naive CD4+ T cells from blood. Every receptor here comes from a man aged 30 to 39 in good health. Each CDR3 is given with its conserved first and last residue. The order of the fields is V gene, J gene, D gene, clone size, CDR3 DNA, CDR3 protein. A D gene is named only where the DNA matches it firmly. Part of the rows lack a size; the others show once, few, many or a class for expanded clones.

v_gene: TRBV9; j_gene: TRBJ2-7; d_gene: NA; abundance: NA; CDR3nt: TGTGCCAGCAGCGTAGGAGTGGAACAGGGCTACGAGCAGTACTTC; CDR3aa: CASSVGVEQGYEQYF
v_gene: TRBV2; j_gene: TRBJ2-5; d_gene: TRBD1; abundance: NA; CDR3nt: TGTGCCAGCAGTATCGGGACAGTCCAAGAGACCCAGTACTTC; CDR3aa: CASSIGTVQETQYF
v_gene: TRBV25-1; j_gene: TRBJ2-1; d_gene: NA; abundance: NA; CDR3nt: TGTGCCAGCAGTGAACCTGGATACAATGAGCAGTTCTTC; CDR3aa: CASSEPGYNEQFF
v_gene: TRBV6-6; j_gene: TRBJ2-3; d_gene: NA; abundance: few; CDR3nt: TGTGCCAGCAGTCCCGTCCTCACAGATACGCAGTATTTT; CDR3aa: CASSPVLTDTQYF
v_gene: TRBV11-2; j_gene: TRBJ2-2; d_gene: NA; abundance: NA; CDR3nt: TGTGCCAGCAGCCTGAATCTCGGGGAGCTGTTTTTT; CDR3aa: CASSLNLGELFF
v_gene: TRBV29-1; j_gene: TRBJ2-3; d_gene: TRBD2; abundance: NA; CDR3nt: TGCAGCGTTGAGTCTAGCGGAGATACGCAGTATTTT; CDR3aa: CSVESSGDTQYF
v_gene: TRBV30; j_gene: TRBJ2-2; d_gene: NA; abundance: once; CDR3nt: TGTGCCTGGAGTGTATACATTGGCACCGGGGAGCTGTTTTTT; CDR3aa: CAWSVYIGTGELFF
v_gene: TRBV25-1; j_gene: TRBJ1-2; d_gene: NA; abundance: NA; CDR3nt: TGTGCCAGCAGTGATATGATGCCCGGGTATAATGGCTACACCTTC; CDR3aa: CASSDMMPGYNGYTF
v_gene: TRBV6-5; j_gene: TRBJ1-2; d_gene: NA; abundance: NA; CDR3nt: TGTGCCAGCAGTTATAACGGCGCTAACTATGGCTACACCTTC; CDR3aa: CASSYNGANYGYTF
v_gene: TRBV29-1; j_gene: TRBJ2-1; d_gene: TRBD1; abundance: few; CDR3nt: TGCAGCGTTGAGGGACAGGACTTGGGGTTAAGACTGGATGAGCAGTTCTTC; CDR3aa: CSVEGQDLGLRLDEQFF
v_gene: TRBV19; j_gene: TRBJ2-1; d_gene: NA; abundance: few; CDR3nt: TGTGCCAGTAGTAGCGGGACAGCCGGGGAGCAGTTCTTC; CDR3aa: CASSSGTAGEQFF
v_gene: TRBV28; j_gene: TRBJ2-4; d_gene: NA; abundance: NA; CDR3nt: TGTGCCAGCAGCCAACAGACAGTACGGGGCATTCAGTACTTC; CDR3aa: CASSQQTVRGIQYF
v_gene: TRBV9; j_gene: TRBJ2-1; d_gene: TRBD1; abundance: few; CDR3nt: TGTGCCAGCAGCACAGAGGGACAGGGGTACAATGAGCAGTTCTTC; CDR3aa: CASSTEGQGYNEQFF
v_gene: TRBV14; j_gene: TRBJ2-3; d_gene: TRBD2; abundance: few; CDR3nt: TGTGCCAGCAGCCAAGCTAGCGGCTTCACAGATACGCAGTATTTT; CDR3aa: CASSQASGFTDTQYF
v_gene: TRBV30; j_gene: TRBJ2-5; d_gene: TRBD2; abundance: NA; CDR3nt: TGTGCCTGGGCCGGGCTAGCGGGAGTAGAGACCCAGTACTTC; CDR3aa: CAWAGLAGVETQYF
v_gene: TRBV30; j_gene: TRBJ1-2; d_gene: NA; abundance: NA; CDR3nt: TGTGCCTGGAGCCCGACGTCGTCCTTCTATGGCTACACCTTC; CDR3aa: CAWSPTSSFYGYTF
v_gene: TRBV9; j_gene: TRBJ1-1; d_gene: NA; abundance: NA; CDR3nt: TGTGCCAGCAGCGTAGACAGAGTGAACACTGAAGCTTTCTTT; CDR3aa: CASSVDRVNTEAFF
v_gene: TRBV30; j_gene: TRBJ2-1; d_gene: TRBD2; abundance: NA; CDR3nt: TGTGCCTGGAGAATTCGGGGACTAGCGGGAAATAGCAATGAGCAGTTCTTC; CDR3aa: CAWRIRGLAGNSNEQFF
v_gene: TRBV10-3; j_gene: TRBJ2-7; d_gene: NA; abundance: NA; CDR3nt: TGTGCCATAGGACAGAATAATTACGAGCAGTACTTC; CDR3aa: CAIGQNNYEQYF
v_gene: TRBV2; j_gene: TRBJ2-4; d_gene: NA; abundance: NA; CDR3nt: TGTGCCAGTGGGGTGGAAGGTCTAGCCAAAAACATTCAGTACTTC; CDR3aa: CASGVEGLAKNIQYF
v_gene: TRBV5-4; j_gene: TRBJ2-7; d_gene: NA; abundance: NA; CDR3nt: TGTGCCAGCAGCTCTGTCCGGGGGGAGCAGTACTTC; CDR3aa: CASSSVRGEQYF
v_gene: TRBV29-1; j_gene: TRBJ2-6; d_gene: NA; abundance: NA; CDR3nt: TGCAGCGTTGAAGAGGGCAGGGGATACGGTGGGGCCAACGTCCTGACTTTC; CDR3aa: CSVEEGRGYGGANVLTF
v_gene: TRBV29-1; j_gene: TRBJ2-3; d_gene: TRBD2; abundance: once; CDR3nt: TGCAGCGCTAGCGGGAGGGTCACAGATACGCAGTATTTT; CDR3aa: CSASGRVTDTQYF
v_gene: TRBV13; j_gene: TRBJ2-3; d_gene: NA; abundance: few; CDR3nt: TGTGCCAGCAGCTTGGGGGTTCCACCTAGCACAGATACGCAGTATTTT; CDR3aa: CASSLGVPPSTDTQYF
v_gene: TRBV5-6; j_gene: TRBJ1-2; d_gene: NA; abundance: once; CDR3nt: TGTGCCAGCAGCTTGAGTAGAGCTAACTATGGCTACACCTTC; CDR3aa: CASSLSRANYGYTF
v_gene: TRBV4-2; j_gene: TRBJ2-1; d_gene: TRBD2; abundance: NA; CDR3nt: TGTGCCAGCAGCCTCGTACAGGGGCGCATCCTAGCGGGGGGCCCGTTCAATGAGCAGTTCTTC; CDR3aa: CASSLVQGRILAGGPFNEQFF
v_gene: TRBV19; j_gene: TRBJ2-1; d_gene: NA; abundance: NA; CDR3nt: TGTGCCAGTAGTCGGGTGGGAGGAATGAATGAGCAGTTCTTC; CDR3aa: CASSRVGGMNEQFF
v_gene: TRBV4-3; j_gene: TRBJ2-2; d_gene: NA; abundance: NA; CDR3nt: TGCGCCAGCAGCCAAGACGGGGCCGGGGAGCTGTTTTTT; CDR3aa: CASSQDGAGELFF
v_gene: TRBV7-2; j_gene: TRBJ2-5; d_gene: TRBD2; abundance: NA; CDR3nt: TGTGCCAGCAGACCACTAGCGGTCCAAGAGACCCAGTACTTC; CDR3aa: CASRPLAVQETQYF
v_gene: TRBV28; j_gene: TRBJ2-7; d_gene: NA; abundance: once; CDR3nt: TGTGCCAGCATCTCGGGCCAGGGTTTCTACGAGCAGTACTTC; CDR3aa: CASISGQGFYEQYF
v_gene: TRBV30; j_gene: TRBJ2-7; d_gene: TRBD2; abundance: NA; CDR3nt: TGTGCCTGGGGAAAGGGACTAGCGGGAAGCCAATACTTC; CDR3aa: CAWGKGLAGSQYF
v_gene: TRBV29-1; j_gene: TRBJ1-4; d_gene: NA; abundance: NA; CDR3nt: TGCAGCTCTCGGACGTCAACTAATGAAAAACTGTTTTTT; CDR3aa: CSSRTSTNEKLFF
v_gene: TRBV9; j_gene: TRBJ2-3; d_gene: NA; abundance: NA; CDR3nt: TGTGCCAGCAGCGTAAAGGGGTCGGGCACAGATACGCAGTATTTT; CDR3aa: CASSVKGSGTDTQYF
v_gene: TRBV12-5; j_gene: TRBJ1-1; d_gene: TRBD1; abundance: NA; CDR3nt: TGTGCTAGTGGAACAGGGGGGAACACTGAAGCTTTCTTT; CDR3aa: CASGTGGNTEAFF
v_gene: TRBV18; j_gene: TRBJ2-1; d_gene: TRBD2; abundance: NA; CDR3nt: TGTGCCAGCTCAACCGGGACTAGCGGGAGCAATGAGCAGTTCTTC; CDR3aa: CASSTGTSGSNEQFF
v_gene: TRBV15; j_gene: TRBJ2-5; d_gene: TRBD2; abundance: NA; CDR3nt: TGTGCCACCAGCAGAGATGGACTAGTCAGCGAGACCCAGTACTTC; CDR3aa: CATSRDGLVSETQYF
v_gene: TRBV28; j_gene: TRBJ2-1; d_gene: TRBD1; abundance: NA; CDR3nt: TGTGCCAGCAGTTCAACCGGGACAGGGATTGCCTATGAGTTCTTC; CDR3aa: CASSSTGTGIAYEFF
v_gene: TRBV4-3; j_gene: TRBJ2-3; d_gene: TRBD2; abundance: NA; CDR3nt: TGCGCCAGCAGCCCCTCGCAGGGACTAGCGGGAGGCCCGATCACAGATACGCAGTATTTT; CDR3aa: CASSPSQGLAGGPITDTQYF
v_gene: TRBV5-1; j_gene: TRBJ2-1; d_gene: NA; abundance: NA; CDR3nt: TGCGCCAGCAGCGGCGAAAATCCCAGGTACAATGAGCAGTTCTTC; CDR3aa: CASSGENPRYNEQFF
v_gene: TRBV30; j_gene: TRBJ2-1; d_gene: NA; abundance: few; CDR3nt: TGTGCCTGGAGTGTAGTCGGGGGAACCAATGAGCAGTTCTTC; CDR3aa: CAWSVVGGTNEQFF
v_gene: TRBV29-1; j_gene: TRBJ2-1; d_gene: NA; abundance: NA; CDR3nt: TGCAGCGTTGAAGTCGGGGATTCCTACAATGAGCAGTTCTTC; CDR3aa: CSVEVGDSYNEQFF
v_gene: TRBV30; j_gene: TRBJ2-2; d_gene: NA; abundance: NA; CDR3nt: TGTGCCTGGAGTGTATATCAGCGCACCGGGGAGCTGTTTTTT; CDR3aa: CAWSVYQRTGELFF
v_gene: TRBV29-1; j_gene: TRBJ2-7; d_gene: TRBD1; abundance: NA; CDR3nt: TGCAGCGTTTCGGACAGGGGAGTCAACGAGCAGTACTTC; CDR3aa: CSVSDRGVNEQYF
v_gene: TRBV4-2; j_gene: TRBJ2-1; d_gene: TRBD2; abundance: NA; CDR3nt: TGTGCCAGCAGCCAATCCGGTTTGGCGGGGGGTAATGAGCAGTTCTTC; CDR3aa: CASSQSGLAGGNEQFF
v_gene: TRBV30; j_gene: TRBJ1-2; d_gene: NA; abundance: NA; CDR3nt: TGTGCCTGGAGTGGGCAATGGGGCTACACCTTC; CDR3aa: CAWSGQWGYTF
v_gene: TRBV10-3; j_gene: TRBJ2-2; d_gene: NA; abundance: NA; CDR3nt: TGTGCCATCAGTGCCACAATGGGGGCCGGGGAGCTGTTTTTT; CDR3aa: CAISATMGAGELFF
v_gene: TRBV5-1; j_gene: TRBJ2-7; d_gene: TRBD2; abundance: once; CDR3nt: TGCGCCAGCAGCTTGGACGGGGGGAGCTCCTACGAGCAGTACTTC; CDR3aa: CASSLDGGSSYEQYF
v_gene: TRBV29-1; j_gene: TRBJ2-1; d_gene: NA; abundance: few; CDR3nt: TGCAGCGTTGAAGTCCGCGGTTACAATGAGCAGTTCTTC; CDR3aa: CSVEVRGYNEQFF
v_gene: TRBV30; j_gene: TRBJ1-1; d_gene: NA; abundance: NA; CDR3nt: TGTGCCCTGGCCGGGAGGGGCACTGAAGCTTTCTTT; CDR3aa: CALAGRGTEAFF
v_gene: TRBV9; j_gene: TRBJ2-1; d_gene: NA; abundance: NA; CDR3nt: TGTGCCAGCTCATCAGGCCTGAGCTCCTACAATGAGCAGTTCTTC; CDR3aa: CASSSGLSSYNEQFF
v_gene: TRBV5-1; j_gene: TRBJ2-5; d_gene: NA; abundance: NA; CDR3nt: TGCGCCAGCAGCTCGGCAGGGAGCCCAGAGACCCAGTACTTC; CDR3aa: CASSSAGSPETQYF
v_gene: TRBV9; j_gene: TRBJ2-6; d_gene: NA; abundance: NA; CDR3nt: TGTGCCAGCAGCGGAGACTCCCTTTCCCGCCTCGGGGCCAACGTCCTGACTTTC; CDR3aa: CASSGDSLSRLGANVLTF
v_gene: TRBV9; j_gene: TRBJ2-5; d_gene: NA; abundance: NA; CDR3nt: TGTGCCAGCAGCGTAGGGGCCCGGGAGACCCAGTACTTC; CDR3aa: CASSVGARETQYF
v_gene: TRBV30; j_gene: TRBJ2-7; d_gene: NA; abundance: once; CDR3nt: TGTGCCTGGAGTGCCCGACCCTCCGAGCAGTACTTC; CDR3aa: CAWSARPSEQYF